This TCR beta chain was retrieved from a study of beta chain features in type 1 diabetes. This clone has only a few counts. J lost 3 bases, V lost 6 bases, and 4 bases had no gene match. CDR1 is MNHEY, CDR2 SMNVEV, per germline (reference sequence). The CDR3 sequence is 13 residues long. The authors reverse transcribed all of the isolated RNA, so sequencing captured expressed TCRB transcripts. Sequencing was performed with immunoSEQ multiplex PCR; in TCRdb, only in-frame clones are kept and a portion is missing. The sample consists of approximately 200,000 clones, around 9.6% of them appearing once. V usage is TRBV27 and J usage is TRBJ2-7; TRBD1 agrees at 8 bases. The sequencing input was naive CD4+ T cells from blood. The TCR comes from a woman younger than 35 in good health. In DNA form, the CDR3 reads TGTGCCAGCAGAGGACAGGGTTTCTACGAGCAGTACTTC. Translated: CASRGQGFYEQYF.